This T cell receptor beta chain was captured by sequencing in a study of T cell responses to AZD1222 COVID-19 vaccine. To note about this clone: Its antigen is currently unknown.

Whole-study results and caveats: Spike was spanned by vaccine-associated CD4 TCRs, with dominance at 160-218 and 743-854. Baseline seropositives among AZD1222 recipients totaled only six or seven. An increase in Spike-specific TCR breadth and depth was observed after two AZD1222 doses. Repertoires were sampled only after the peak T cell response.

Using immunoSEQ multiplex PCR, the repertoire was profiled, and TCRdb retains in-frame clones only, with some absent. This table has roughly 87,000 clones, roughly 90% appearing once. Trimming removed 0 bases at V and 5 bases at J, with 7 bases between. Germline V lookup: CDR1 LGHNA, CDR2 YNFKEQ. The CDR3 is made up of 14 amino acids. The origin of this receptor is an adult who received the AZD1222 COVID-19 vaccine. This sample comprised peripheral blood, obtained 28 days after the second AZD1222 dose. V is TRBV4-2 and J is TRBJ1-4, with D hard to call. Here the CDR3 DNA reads TGTGCCAGCAGCCAAGAGGTGCGGAATGAAAAACTGTTTTTT. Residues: CASSQEVRNEKLFF.